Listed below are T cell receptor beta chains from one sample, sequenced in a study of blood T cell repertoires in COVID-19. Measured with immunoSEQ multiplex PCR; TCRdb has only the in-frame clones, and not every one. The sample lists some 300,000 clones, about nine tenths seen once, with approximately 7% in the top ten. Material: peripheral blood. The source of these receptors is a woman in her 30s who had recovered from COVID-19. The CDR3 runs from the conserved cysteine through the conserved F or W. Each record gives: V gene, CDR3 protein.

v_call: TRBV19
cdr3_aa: CASSKLTAGNQPQHF

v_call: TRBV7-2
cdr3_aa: CASSLGQGQETQYF

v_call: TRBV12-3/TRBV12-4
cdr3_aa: CASSPTGPGELFF

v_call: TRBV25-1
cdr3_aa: CASSEAGIGEQYF

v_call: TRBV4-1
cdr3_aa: CASSQDNAGGGTDTQYF

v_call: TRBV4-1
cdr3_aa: CASSQDLSGHLNTEAFF

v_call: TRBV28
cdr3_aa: CASNPTGPYEQYF

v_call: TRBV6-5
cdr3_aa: CASSNRLAGAYEQYF

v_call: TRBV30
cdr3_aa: CAWNRGGPYEQYF

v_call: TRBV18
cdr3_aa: CASSPGGLTSGGYEQFF

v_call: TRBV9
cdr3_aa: CASSAHPTRKETQYF

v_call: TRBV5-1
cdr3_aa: CASSQDPTTNEKLFF

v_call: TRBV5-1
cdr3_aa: CASRRGQGDEKLFF

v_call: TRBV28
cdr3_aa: CASKTGGHEKLFF

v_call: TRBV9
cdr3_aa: CASSPSGSYNSPLHF

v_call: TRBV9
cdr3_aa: CASSVVSTGGRDGYTF

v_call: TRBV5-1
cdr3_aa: CASSLVDSNTEAFF

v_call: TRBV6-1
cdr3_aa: CASSDGGLGYETQYF

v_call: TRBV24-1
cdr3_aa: CATSERDRVQPQHF

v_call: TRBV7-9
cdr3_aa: CASSLVVSPYEQYF

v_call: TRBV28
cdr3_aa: CASSFFQAYGYTF

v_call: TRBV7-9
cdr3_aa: CASSLGSGMNTEAFF

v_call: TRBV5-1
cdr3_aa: CASSVQGKRYNEQFF

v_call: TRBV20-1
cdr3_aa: CSASSIGAGYSPLHF

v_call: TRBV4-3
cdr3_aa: CASSQGQGEKLFF

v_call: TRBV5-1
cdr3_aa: CASSPDRASYEQYF

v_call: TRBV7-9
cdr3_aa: CASSLLGAGGGDTQYF

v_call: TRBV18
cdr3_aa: CASSPALGGDLDGYTF

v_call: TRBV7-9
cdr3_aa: CASSLSSVYNEQFF

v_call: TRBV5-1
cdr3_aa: CASSFGDFANTGELFF

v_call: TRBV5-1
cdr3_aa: CASSSTIYAGYTDTQYF

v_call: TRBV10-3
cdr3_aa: CAISEKGAGQPQHF

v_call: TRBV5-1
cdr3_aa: CASSLQGSSGNTIYF

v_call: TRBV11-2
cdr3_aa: CASSFPWDSDNEQFF

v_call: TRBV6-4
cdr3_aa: CASSKGLGEYNEQFF

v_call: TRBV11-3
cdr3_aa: CASSLEAGGHNEQFF

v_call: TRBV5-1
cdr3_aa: CASSVEPVRPLHF

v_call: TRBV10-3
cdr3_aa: CAINSGSTDTQYF

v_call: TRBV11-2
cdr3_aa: CASSSDSSMNTEAFF

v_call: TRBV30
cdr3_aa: CAWRGQGTYEQYF

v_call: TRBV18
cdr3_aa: CASSPPPGANVLTF

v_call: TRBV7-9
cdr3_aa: CASTGSWGEKLFF

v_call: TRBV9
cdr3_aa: CASGRQDDEAFF

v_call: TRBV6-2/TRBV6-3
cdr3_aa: CASSYSIPAYLDIYEQYF

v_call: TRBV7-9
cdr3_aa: CASSRQVSGANVLTF

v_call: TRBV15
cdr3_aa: CATSRDAEQGVLQYF

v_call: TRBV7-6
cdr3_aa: CASSLGTFTDTQYF

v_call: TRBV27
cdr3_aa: CASSRDRYDEAFF

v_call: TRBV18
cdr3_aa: CASSPTGGGYGYTF

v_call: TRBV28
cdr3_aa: CASSRDITEAFF

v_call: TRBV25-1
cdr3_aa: CASSEAGNNSPLHF

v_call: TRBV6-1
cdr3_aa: CASSHNRDGGYTF

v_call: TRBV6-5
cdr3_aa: CASRLDRGEQYF

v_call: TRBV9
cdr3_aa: CASSVVASGGLQETQYF

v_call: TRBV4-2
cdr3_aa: CASKSTGGNTGELFF

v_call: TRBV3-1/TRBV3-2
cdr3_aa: CASSQDLTSGGAEVKTQYF

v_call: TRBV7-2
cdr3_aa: CASSSRLAGGTEQYF

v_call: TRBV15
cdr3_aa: CATSRGPGYQETQYF

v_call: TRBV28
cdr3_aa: CASSRPGLANNEQFF